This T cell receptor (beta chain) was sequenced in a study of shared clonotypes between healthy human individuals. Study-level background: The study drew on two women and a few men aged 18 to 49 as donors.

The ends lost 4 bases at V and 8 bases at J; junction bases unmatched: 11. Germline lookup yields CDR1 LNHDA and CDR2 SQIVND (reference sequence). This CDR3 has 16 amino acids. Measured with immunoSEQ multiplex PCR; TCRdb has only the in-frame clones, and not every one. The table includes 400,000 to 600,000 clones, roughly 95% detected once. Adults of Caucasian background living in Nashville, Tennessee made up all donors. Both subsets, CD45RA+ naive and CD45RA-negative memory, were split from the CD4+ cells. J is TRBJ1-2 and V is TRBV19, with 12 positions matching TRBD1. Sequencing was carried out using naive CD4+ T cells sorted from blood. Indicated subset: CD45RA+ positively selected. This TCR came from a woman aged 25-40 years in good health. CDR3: CASSTLLGQGAHGYTF. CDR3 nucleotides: TGTGCCAGTAGTACGTTGTTGGGACAGGGGGCGCACGGCTACACCTTC.